The 16 T cell receptor beta chains below all came from one sample that was sequenced in a study of beta chain features in type 1 diabetes listed by TCRdb under 2018. What the study reported, not specific to this receptor: A moderate but significant shortening of TCRB CDR3 length was observed in type 1 diabetes patients in all four CD4+ subsets.

Their antigens are not known. Libraries were made using the immunoSEQ multiplex PCR assay. The entire amount of isolated RNA was reverse transcribed using the High Capacity cDNA Reverse Transcription Kit, so the sequenced TCRB transcripts were expressed ones. TCRdb stores this immuneACCESS table with in-frame sequences only. Part of the clones is absent; in the studies checked, under half of the shortfall reflects unresolved V genes, and no reason is known for the rest. In all, the sample holds approximately 15,000 clones, and roughly three quarters of those were seen once. The ten largest clones add up to around 0.3% of the sample. Sequencing input: stem cell memory CD4+ T cells from blood. The cell subset or site label corresponds to: stem cell-like memory CD4+ T cells. The receptors here all came from a woman aged 18-30 years with type 1 diabetes.

CDR3 region: CASSLAFARLASYNEQFF. The CDR3 DNA sequence: TGTGCCAGCAGCTTAGCGTTCGCTCGACTAGCGAGCTACAATGAGCAGTTCTTC. This sequence joins TRBV11-2 and TRBJ2-1; TRBD2 aligns across 8 bases. This CDR3 is 18 amino acids long. V shed 1 base, J shed 3 bases, and the junction held 11 bases outside the gene matches. From germline, CDR1 is SGHAT and CDR2 FQNNGV.

V usage is TRBV18 and J usage is TRBJ2-5; D possibly corresponds to TRBD1 (5 bases). The end of the DNA aligns better with TRBJ2-7, so the J call may be wrong. Looked up from germline, CDR1 is KGHSH and CDR2 is LQKENI. The CDR3 is 15 residues long. CDR3 DNA: TGTGCCAGCTCACCAGGGGCCGCGGTCTCCTACGAGCAGTACTTC. It yields the protein CASSPGAAVSYEQYF.

The rearrangement links TRBV28 to TRBJ2-7; the D gene is possibly TRBD2 (5 bases). The CDR3 totals 16 residues. Germline CDR1 is MDHEN and CDR2 is SYDVKM. V was cut by 3 bases and J by 2 bases, with 17 bases left in between. The CDR3, as DNA: TGTGCCAGCAGTTTCCCCGACTCCTGGCGGGCCTACGAGCAGTACTTC. Protein product: CASSFPDSWRAYEQYF.

This clone has more than one count but fewer than ten. The chain couples TRBV7-2 to TRBJ2-1; 14 nucleotides align to TRBD2. Germline V gene data show CDR1 as SGHTA and CDR2 as FQGNSA. The CDR3 has 15 residues. The V segment lost 5 bases and the J segment 8 bases; nucleotides outside the gene matches: 5. The CDR3 protein is CASSTTSGRAYEQFF. In DNA, the CDR3 is TGTGCCAGCAGCACGACTAGCGGGAGGGCCTATGAGCAGTTCTTC.

The chain carries TRBV28 and TRBJ2-1; tentatively, D is TRBD1 (5 bases). Germline assignment: CDR1 MDHEN and CDR2 SYDVKM. This CDR3 is 10 amino acids long. Trimming removed 6 bases at V and 12 bases at J, with 9 bases between. The chain's CDR3 is CASSRVTQFF. Here the CDR3 DNA reads TGTGCCAGCAGCAGGGTAACGCAGTTCTTC. The variable domain in full, completed from reference TRBV28 and TRBJ2-1, reads DVKVTQSSRYLVKRTGEKVFLECVQDMDHENMFWYRQDPGLGLRLIYFSYDVKMKEKGDIPEGYSVSREKKERFSLILESASTNQTSMYLCASSRVTQFFGPGTRLTVL.

The chain links TRBV6-6 to TRBJ2-5, with D hard to call. Between the trimmed V and J ends, which lost 8 bases and 5 bases, there was a span of 15 bases. The CDR3 is 13 amino acids. CDR1 and CDR2 from the germline V gene are MNHNY and SVGAGI (reference sequence). DNA of the CDR3: TGTGCCAGCGTTAGAAGCGTTCAGGAGACCCAGTACTTC. Protein product: CASVRSVQETQYF.

CDR3 residues: CASSLGGATNYGYTF. The DNA of the CDR3 is TGTGCCAGCAGCTTAGGTGGGGCGACTAACTATGGCTACACCTTC. The chain uses TRBV7-2 and TRBJ1-2; tentative D call: TRBD1 (5 bases). This CDR3 contains 15 residues. Trimming pared 1 base from V and 0 bases from J, leaving 9 bases between. The germline V gene encodes CDR1 SGHTA and CDR2 FQGNSA.

The chain links TRBV14 to TRBJ1-1, with no clear D. From germline, CDR1 is SGHDN and CDR2 FVKESK. This CDR3 comprises 13 residues. Trimming took 3 bases from V and 5 from J, leaving 10 bases between them. CDR3 region: CASSHSRLTEAFF. CDR3 DNA sequence: TGTGCCAGCAGCCATAGTCGATTAACTGAAGCTTTCTTT.

This chain connects TRBV28 to TRBJ2-1; possible D gene TRBD2, 6 bases. Trimming pared 1 base from V and 1 base from J, leaving 17 bases between. The CDR3 runs 18 residues. Germline loops: CDR1 MDHEN, CDR2 SYDVKM. The DNA for the CDR3 is TGTGCCAGCAGTTTATCCCCAAAGACTAGGTCATCCTACAATGAGCAGTTCTTC. Protein: CASSLSPKTRSSYNEQFF.

The chain is built from TRBV28 and TRBJ1-4; D is possibly TRBD1 (5 bases). Trimming stripped 10 bases from V and 4 bases from J, with 37 bases between. The CDR3 spans 21 residues. Germline V gives CDR1 MDHEN, CDR2 SYDVKM. The CDR3 spells CATVVPRGASLPPGRNEKLFF. The CDR3 DNA reads TGTGCCACCGTAGTTCCTCGTGGAGCGTCGCTCCCCCCAGGGCGTAATGAAAAACTGTTTTTT.

The genes are TRBV18 and TRBJ1-3, with D perhaps matching TRBD1 (5 bases). Per the germline V gene, CDR1 is KGHSH and CDR2 is LQKENI. This CDR3 spans 15 amino acids. The ends were cut back, 3 bases at V and 0 bases at J, with 9 bases in the middle. The CDR3 coding sequence is TGTGCCAGCTCACCGACGGACACCTCTGGAAACACCATATATTTT. It translates to CASSPTDTSGNTIYF. Looking up the rest from reference TRBV18 and TRBJ1-3 gives the full variable domain: NAGVMQNPRHLVRRRGQEARLRCSPMKGHSHVYWYRQLPEEGLKFMVYLQKENIIDESGMPKERFSAEFPKEGPSILRIQQVVRGDSAAYFCASSPTDTSGNTIYFGEGSWLTVV.

The rearrangement joins TRBV28 to TRBJ2-7, with TRBD1 as a possible D gene (6 bases). Germline CDR1 is MDHEN and CDR2 is SYDVKM. Trimming took off 5 bases at V and 1 base at J, with 12 bases between the two ends. The CDR3 totals 14 residues. This CDR3 is CASSHRGQSYEQYF. CDR3 DNA: TGTGCCAGCAGTCACCGTGGACAGTCCTACGAGCAGTACTTC.

The V gene is TRBV29-1, the J gene TRBJ2-1; 10 bases are shared with TRBD2. Looked up from germline, CDR1 is SQVTM and CDR2 is ANQGSEA. The J segment lost 9 bases and the V segment lost 6 bases, leaving 8 bases of the junction unmatched. There are 13 residues in the CDR3. The DNA of the CDR3 is TGCAGCGTCCGGGATAGCGGGAGGACTGAGCAGTTCTTC. This gives the protein CSVRDSGRTEQFF.

This chain connects TRBV11-2 to TRBJ2-3; D remains ambiguous. The CDR3 runs 15 residues. V was pared by 1 base and J by 6 bases, with 14 bases between. Per germline, CDR1 SGHAT and CDR2 FQNNGV. The CDR3 DNA is TGTGCCAGCAGCTTAGGATGGGCAGGAAAGGATACGCAGTATTTT. Translated, it gives CASSLGWAGKDTQYF.

This clone was observed a few times. This chain connects TRBV7-9 to TRBJ2-7; 8 bases are a match to TRBD1. This CDR3 has 14 residues. Trimming cost V 5 bases and J 3 bases; bases outside gene matches: 6. CDR1 is SEHNR, CDR2 FQNEAQ, per germline (reference sequence). The CDR3 region is CASSRRTGSYEQYF. In nucleotides, the CDR3 is TGTGCCAGCAGCCGGAGGACAGGGAGCTACGAGCAGTACTTC.

This chain links TRBV7-2 with TRBJ2-1; tentative D call: TRBD1 (6 bases). Germline CDR1 reads SGHTA; CDR2 reads FQGNSA. Trimming pared 5 bases from V and 2 bases from J, leaving 16 bases between. The CDR3 length is 16 residues. The CDR3 region has the DNA TGTGCCAGCAGCATTCAGGGGAGAGGTACCTACAATGAGCAGTTCTTC. Amino acids: CASSIQGRGTYNEQFF.